The 30 T cell receptor beta chains in this list originate from one sample, sequenced in a study of blood T cell repertoires in COVID-19. The method was immunoSEQ multiplex PCR; TCRdb's version includes in-frame clones alone and lacks a portion of them. The sample yields 320,000 or so clones, about 90% seen once. The sequenced material came from PBMCs or T cells enriched from blood (not recorded which). The receptors derive from a woman in her 30s who had recovered from COVID-19.

V usage is TRBV19 and J usage is TRBJ1-1, with TRBD1 matching over 7 bases. Germline V lookup: CDR1 LNHDA, CDR2 SQIVND (reference sequence). CDR3 length equals 14 residues. The V gene end was trimmed by 6 bases and the J gene end by 0 bases; junction bases not matched to a gene: 4. In DNA form, the CDR3 reads TGTGCCAGTAGCCGGGGACAGTTGAACACTGAAGCTTTCTTT. It yields the protein CASSRGQLNTEAFF.

In this sample, this clone turned up once. V usage is TRBV29-1 and J usage is TRBJ2-7, with 9 bases matching TRBD1. The V and J ends lost 7 bases and 0 bases, in that order; junction bases with no gene match: 16. Germline CDR1 SQVTM, CDR2 ANQGSEA. There are 17 residues in the CDR3. CDR3 sequence: CSACGTGKRGSSYEQYF. CDR3 nucleotides: TGCAGCGCCTGCGGGACAGGGAAGCGGGGTAGCTCCTACGAGCAGTACTTC.

The chain has TRBV2 and TRBJ2-2; 10 bases map to TRBD1. Germline CDR1 and CDR2: SNHLY and FYNNEI. The CDR3 spans 15 residues. V lost 9 bases and J lost 7; bases outside the gene matches: 11. As DNA, the CDR3 is TGTGCCAGTGGCCCCGACAGGGGGCCGGGCGGGGAGCTGTTTTTT. Encoded protein: CASGPDRGPGGELFF. The full variable domain, completed using reference TRBV2 and TRBJ2-2, is EPEVTQTPSHQVTQMGQEVILRCVPISNHLYFYWYRQILGQKVEFLVSFYNNEISEKSEIFDDQFSVERPDGSNFTLKIRSTKLEDSAMYFCASGPDRGPGGELFFGEGSRLTVL.

The chain employs TRBV5-4 and TRBJ1-2; 9 nucleotides agree with TRBD1. V was clipped by 3 bases and J by 2 bases; unmatched bases: 14. This CDR3 is built from 18 residues. The germline gives CDR1 SGHNT, CDR2 YYREEE (reference sequence). The CDR3 coding sequence is TGTGCCAGCAGCTCTCCGTCGTCTTTCGGGACAGGGAACTATGGCTACACCTTC. Translation: CASSSPSSFGTGNYGYTF.

V and J are TRBV5-1 and TRBJ2-7, with 9 nucleotides matching TRBD1. The CDR3 sequence is 14 residues long. Germline V lookup: CDR1 SGHRS, CDR2 YFSETQ. Losses at the gene ends were 2 bases for V and 4 bases for J; bases not matched to a gene: 4. This CDR3 is CASSFRTGEYEQYF. As DNA, the CDR3 is TGCGCCAGCAGCTTTAGGACAGGGGAGTACGAGCAGTACTTC.

This sequence joins TRBV2 and TRBJ1-5, with TRBD1 matching over 8 bases. With V trimmed by 3 bases and J by 0 bases, 7 bases remained unmatched. CDR3 size: 17 residues. Germline V gene data show CDR1 as SNHLY and CDR2 as FYNNEI. CDR3 coding DNA: TGTGCCAGCAGTGAGTCTGGGACAGGCCTTAGCAATCAGCCCCAGCATTTT. Translated, it gives CASSESGTGLSNQPQHF. Variable domain in full (rest from reference TRBV2 and TRBJ1-5): EPEVTQTPSHQVTQMGQEVILRCVPISNHLYFYWYRQILGQKVEFLVSFYNNEISEKSEIFDDQFSVERPDGSNFTLKIRSTKLEDSAMYFCASSESGTGLSNQPQHFGDGTRLSIL.

The V gene is TRBV12-3 or TRBV12-4, the J gene TRBJ1-1, with 8 bases fitting TRBD1. The CDR3 covers 13 residues. J was trimmed by 6 bases and V by 6 bases; bases with no gene match: 6. The CDR3 reads CASSFQGAPEAFF. CDR3 nucleotides: TGTGCCAGCAGCTTCCAGGGGGCCCCTGAAGCTTTCTTT.

V usage is TRBV5-6 and J usage is TRBJ2-7, with 7 bases fitting TRBD1. V gave up 4 bases and J gave up 3 bases; unmatched junction bases: 4. The CDR3 contains 13 residues. The germline CDR1 and CDR2 sequences are SGHDT and YYEEEE. In nucleotides, the CDR3 is TGTGCCAGCAGCGCAGGGGGAAACTACGAGCAGTACTTC. Translation: CASSAGGNYEQYF.

The V call is TRBV11-2, the J call TRBJ1-2; 10 positions agree with TRBD1. V was pared by 5 bases and J by 4 bases, with 7 bases of the junction left unmatched. Germline CDR1 and CDR2: SGHAT and FQNNGV. This CDR3 is 15 amino acids long. As DNA, the CDR3 is TGTGCCAGCAGCATCGGGACAGGGGTTGCCTATGGCTACACCTTC. It yields the protein CASSIGTGVAYGYTF. The full variable domain, its missing parts supplied by reference TRBV11-2 and TRBJ1-2, is EAGVAQSPRYKIIEKRQSVAFWCNPISGHATLYWYQQILGQGPKLLIQFQNNGVVDDSQLPKDRFSAERLKGVDSTLKIQPAKLEDSAVYLCASSIGTGVAYGYTFGSGTRLTVV.

The chain is built from TRBV3-1 (or the pseudogene TRBV3-2) and TRBJ2-1, with 9 bases fitting TRBD1. The CDR3 runs 16 residues. V dropped 4 bases and J dropped 6; count of bases not matched to a gene: 10. Germline V gives CDR1 LGHDT, CDR2 YNNKEL (reference sequence). CDR3 loop: CASSRNSGQGGNEQFF. The CDR3 DNA reads as TGTGCCAGCAGCCGAAACTCGGGACAGGGCGGCAATGAGCAGTTCTTC.

This chain connects TRBV7-6 to TRBJ2-7; TRBD2 might be the D (5 bases). CDR3 length equals 13 residues. Trimming stripped 5 bases from V and 3 bases from J, with 11 bases between. Germline V CDR1 and CDR2: SGHVS, FNYEAQ. CDR3 amino acids: CASSNPSGYEQYF. CDR3 DNA sequence: TGTGCCAGCAGCAATCCCAGCGGCTACGAGCAGTACTTC.

The rearrangement joins TRBV25-1 to TRBJ1-2; no clear D. Germline V gives CDR1 MGHDK, CDR2 SYGVNS. V was cut by 5 bases and J by 3 bases, with 4 bases left in between. The CDR3 sequence is 11 residues long. DNA for the CDR3: TGTGCCAGCAGTCAGTACTATGGCTACACCTTC. This sequence encodes CASSQYYGYTF.

The CDR3 sequence: CASSQRTGQNSYEQYF. In DNA, the CDR3 is TGCGCCAGCAGTCAGCGGACAGGGCAAAATTCCTACGAGCAGTACTTC. This chain uses TRBV23-1 with TRBJ2-7, with TRBD1 matching 8 bases. TRBV23-1 qualifies as an ORF whose function is uncertain. V trimming: 3 bases; J trimming: 1 base; junction bases outside the gene matches: 8. The CDR3 is 16 amino acids.

J is TRBJ2-3 and V is TRBV5-4; TRBD1 matches at 8 bases. The CDR3 totals 15 residues. Trimming took 1 base from V and 1 from J; bases not matched to a gene: 2. Germline loops: CDR1 SGHNT, CDR2 YYREEE (reference sequence). As DNA, the CDR3 is TGTGCCAGCAGCTTGTCAGGGGGCGGCACAGATACGCAGTATTTT. It encodes CASSLSGGGTDTQYF.

The chain couples TRBV27 to TRBJ2-7; 9 positions agree with TRBD1. The germline gives CDR1 MNHEY, CDR2 SMNVEV (reference sequence). The CDR3 is made up of 14 amino acids. V was pared by 7 bases and J by 7 bases, with 11 bases of the junction left unmatched. The CDR3 DNA sequence: TGTGCCAGCACCGGACAGGGGATAGGATCTGAGCAGTACTTC. It yields the protein CASTGQGIGSEQYF.

The chain recombines TRBV6-2 or TRBV6-3 with TRBJ1-2; D is possibly TRBD1 (5 bases). Trimming shortened V by 7 bases and J by 4 bases, and 13 bases separated the two germline ends. CDR3 length: 13 amino acids. Germline loops: CDR1 MNHEY, CDR2 SVGEGT. The CDR3 bases are TGTGCCAGCACCCCCAGGGCCGTCTATGGCTACACCTTC. Protein: CASTPRAVYGYTF.

The chain joins TRBV2 to TRBJ1-4, with D possibly TRBD1 on 5 matching bases. Looked up from germline, CDR1 is SNHLY and CDR2 is FYNNEI. V gave up 2 bases and J gave up 4 bases, with 8 bases separating them. The CDR3 spans 14 residues. In nucleotides, the CDR3 is TGTGCCAGCAGTGAACAGGGAAATAATGAAAAACTGTTTTTT. Translated: CASSEQGNNEKLFF.

This clone was counted between two and nine times. The chain employs TRBV30 and TRBJ1-2, with D perhaps matching TRBD1 (6 bases). Germline CDR1 GTSNPN, CDR2 SVGIG (reference sequence). The ends were cut back, 2 bases at V and 4 bases at J, with 26 bases in the middle. The length of the CDR3 is 18 residues. CDR3: CAWSLLSYRARDSYGYTF. The CDR3 region has the DNA TGTGCCTGGAGTCTTCTCTCGTACAGGGCGAGGGATAGCTATGGCTACACCTTC.

The V gene is TRBV19, the J gene TRBJ1-5; TRBD1 is a possible D gene (5 bases). CDR1 LNHDA and CDR2 SQIVND come from the germline V gene (reference sequence). Trimming shortened V by 1 base and J by 2 bases, and 9 bases separated the two germline ends. CDR3 length: 15 residues. CDR3 sequence: CASSIGARGNQPQHF. Written as DNA, the CDR3 is TGTGCCAGTAGTATAGGGGCCAGGGGCAATCAGCCCCAGCATTTT.

This clone was observed a single time. V usage is TRBV7-9 and J usage is TRBJ2-7, with D perhaps matching TRBD1 (6 bases). Trimming removed 0 bases at V and 0 bases at J, with 12 bases between. The CDR3 contains 16 residues. Germline V gives CDR1 SEHNR, CDR2 FQNEAQ (reference sequence). CDR3 region: CASSLALGQSSYEQYF. CDR3 DNA: TGTGCCAGCAGCTTAGCGCTCGGACAGAGCTCCTACGAGCAGTACTTC.

The chain couples TRBV6-5 to TRBJ1-2; 7 bases line up with TRBD1. V gave up 0 bases and J gave up 3 bases; unmatched junction bases: 4. From germline, CDR1 is MNHEY and CDR2 SVGAGI. There are 15 residues in the CDR3. CDR3 coding DNA: TGTGCCAGCAGTTACTCTAGAGGACAGGACTATGGCTACACCTTC. The encoded protein is CASSYSRGQDYGYTF.

The chain couples TRBV5-1 to TRBJ1-1; TRBD1 might be the D (5 bases). This CDR3 spans 12 amino acids. V was shortened by 2 bases and J by 6 bases, with 8 bases between the two germline ends. The germline V gene has CDR1 SGHRS and CDR2 YFSETQ. The CDR3 sequence is CASSLGEAEAFF. Here the CDR3 DNA reads TGCGCCAGCAGCTTAGGGGAGGCTGAAGCTTTCTTT.

The chain combines TRBV7-9 with TRBJ2-3; TRBD2 matches 7 bases. V lost 2 bases, J lost 6 bases, and 14 bases stayed unmatched. This CDR3 is built from 17 residues. CDR1 SEHNR and CDR2 FQNEAQ come from the germline V gene (reference sequence). This CDR3 is CASSLLSLAGELDTQYF. CDR3 sequence (DNA): TGTGCCAGCAGCTTATTATCTCTCGCGGGGGAGCTGGATACGCAGTATTTT.

The J gene is TRBJ1-4, the V gene TRBV3-1 (or the pseudogene TRBV3-2), with D unclear. The CDR3 spans 17 residues. V dropped 3 bases and J dropped 2 bases, with 16 bases sitting between them. CDR1 is LGHDT, CDR2 YNNKEL, per germline (reference sequence). The DNA of the CDR3 is TGTGCCAGCAGCCACGGTCGCCGCGGTAGGACTAATGAAAAACTGTTTTTT. Translation: CASSHGRRGRTNEKLFF.

This clone has just a few counts. V is TRBV21-1 and J is TRBJ1-2; the table assigns TRBD1, which was not confirmed against the DNA. TRBV21-1 is listed as a pseudogene. The CDR3 sequence is 14 residues long. CDR3 nucleotide sequence: TGTGCCAGCAGCTCTGACAGGGCCCTCTATGGCTACACCTTC. Its protein product is CASSSDRALYGYTF.

The genes are TRBV7-9 and TRBJ2-4; D gene uncertain. The germline gives CDR1 SEHNR, CDR2 FQNEAQ (reference sequence). The length of the CDR3 is 13 residues. V shed 3 bases and J shed 5 bases, with 8 bases lying between them. In DNA form, the CDR3 reads TGTGCCAGCAGCTTGCCCTATGAAAACATTCAGTACTTC. It is translated as CASSLPYENIQYF.

The chain employs TRBV2 and TRBJ1-3; 7 nucleotides align to TRBD1. The CDR3 loop spans 17 amino acids. Germline CDR1 and CDR2: SNHLY and FYNNEI. Trimming cost V 6 bases and J 4 bases; bases outside gene matches: 15. The CDR3 bases are TGTGCCAGCAGCCTTAGACAGGGAGGATATTCGGGAAACACCATATATTTT. Translated: CASSLRQGGYSGNTIYF.

This chain joins TRBV6-5 and TRBJ2-4; D call uncertain. The CDR3 contains 13 residues. The germline V gene encodes CDR1 MNHEY and CDR2 SVGAGI. CDR3 protein: CATLVHRGNIQYF. For the CDR3, the DNA is TGTGCGACCTTAGTCCATCGAGGAAACATTCAGTACTTC.

This chain joins TRBV7-8 and TRBJ1-4; TRBD1 matches at 7 bases. This CDR3 region has 16 residues. Trimming cost V 5 bases and J 10 bases; bases outside gene matches: 16. Looked up from germline, CDR1 is SGHVS and CDR2 is FQNEAQ. CDR3 sequence reads: CASSPRDRQMVGKLFF. CDR3 DNA: TGTGCCAGCAGCCCCCGGGACAGACAGATGGTTGGAAAACTGTTTTTT.

The chain joins TRBV24-1 to TRBJ1-2; no clear D gene. V dropped 2 bases and J dropped 3 bases, with 15 bases sitting between them. Per the germline V gene, CDR1 is KGHDR and CDR2 is SFDVKD. The CDR3 covers 16 residues. The CDR3 region is CATSDSRPRSDYGYTF. The CDR3 region has the DNA TGTGCCACCAGTGATTCCCGCCCGAGGAGTGACTATGGCTACACCTTC.